This T cell receptor beta chain was sequenced for a study of blood T cell repertoires in COVID-19. The overall study: In each case, the material was cDNA or gDNA derived from T cells, B-cell-depleted T cells, or PBMCs.

V lost 5 bases, J lost 4 bases, and 9 bases lay in between. In germline, CDR1 is SGHKS, CDR2 YYEKEE (reference sequence). The CDR3 runs 12 residues. Data came from immunoSEQ multiplex PCR; TCRdb stores just in-frame clones and leaves some out. This sample yields 180,000 or so clones, of which roughly 87% are seen a single time; 1.6% belongs to the top ten. This TCR derives from a woman between 50 and 59 years old with acute or convalescent COVID-19. The J gene is TRBJ2-5, the V gene TRBV5-5; perhaps TRBD1 as D (5 bases). What was sequenced was peripheral blood. The CDR3 bases are TGTGCCAGCAGGAGAGACAGAGAGACCCAGTACTTC. This gives the protein CASRRDRETQYF.